What follows are 11 T cell receptor beta chains derived from one specimen sequenced in a study of metastatic and nonmetastatic thyroid tumors. Among the patients, none had received any treatment before thyroid surgery. TCRdb re-called the PCR reads via MiXCR. The sample lists tens of thousands of clones, approximately 24% occurring once. Sequenced sample: tumor tissue. The receptors were sampled from a female donor with papillary thyroid cancer or a benign thyroid nodule (not recorded which). Some clones in this sample may be carry-over from other donors' samples.

This clone appeared many times. This same CDR3 is encoded by further DNA sequences in the sample. The V and J genes are TRBV6-5 and TRBJ1-2, with TRBD1 as a possible D gene (6 bases). V dropped 2 bases and J dropped 2 bases, with 12 bases sitting between them. Germline lookup yields CDR1 MNHEY and CDR2 SVGAGI. The CDR3 consists of 15 residues. The CDR3 sequence: CASSYTTGTNYGYTF. For the CDR3, the DNA is TGTGCCAGCAGTTACACCACAGGGACGAACTATGGCTACACCTTC.

This clone turned up a few times. The rearrangement links TRBV6-5 to TRBJ2-5, with 7 nucleotides matching TRBD1. Germline V gene sequence: CDR1 MNHEY, CDR2 SVGAGI. V lost 4 bases and J lost 5; bases outside the gene matches: 7. The CDR3 has 14 amino acids. The CDR3: CASSSGTGAETQYF. The DNA of the CDR3 is TGTGCCAGCAGTTCCGGCACAGGGGCGGAGACCCAGTACTTC.

Many counts were recorded for this clone. This sequence joins TRBV7-9 and TRBJ1-6; tentative D call: TRBD1 (6 bases). This CDR3 has 14 residues. CDR1 and CDR2 (germline): SEHNR, FQNEAQ (reference sequence). V lost 5 bases and J 6 bases, leaving 11 bases between the germline ends. The CDR3 coding sequence is TGTGCCAGCAGCAGGACAGACCTTAATTCACCCCTCCACTTT. Residues: CASSRTDLNSPLHF.

This clone came up many times. V and J are TRBV18 and TRBJ1-1; D uncertain. Trimming left V 6 bases short and J 7 bases short, with 12 bases between. CDR3 length: 12 residues. CDR1 is KGHSH and CDR2 is LQKENI in the germline V gene. CDR3 residues: CASSPVVGEAFF. CDR3 coding DNA: TGTGCCAGCTCGCCGGTGGTCGGTGAAGCTTTCTTT.

This clone rates as medium-sized. The V and J genes are TRBV6-2 or TRBV6-3 and TRBJ2-2; D remains unclear. Trimming shortened V by 0 bases and J by 6 bases, and 8 bases separated the two germline ends. CDR1 is MNHEY, CDR2 SVGEGT, per germline. The CDR3 is made up of 14 amino acids. CDR3 sequence: CASSYSKWSGELFF. For the CDR3, the DNA is TGTGCCAGCAGTTACTCGAAGTGGTCCGGGGAGCTGTTTTTT.

This clone was recorded many times. The chain recombines TRBV20-1 with TRBJ1-4, with TRBD1 matching 7 bases. The germline V gene has CDR1 DFQATT and CDR2 SNEGSKA (reference sequence). The CDR3 has 15 amino acids. Losses at the gene ends were 2 bases for V and 8 bases for J; bases not matched to a gene: 11. The CDR3 coding sequence is TGCAGTGCTAGATCGACACAGGGGATTCGGGAAAAACTGTTTTTT. Translated: CSARSTQGIREKLFF.

This chain links TRBV11-1 with TRBJ1-3; D is unresolved. The CDR3 is 17 amino acids. V was pared by 5 bases and J by 0 bases, with 17 bases between. Germline lookup yields CDR1 SGHAT and CDR2 FQDESV (reference sequence). CDR3 coding DNA: TGTGCCAGCAGCCCAGATGAAATGGGATTCTCTGGAAACACCATATATTTT. Translated: CASSPDEMGFSGNTIYF.

V is TRBV6-5 and J is TRBJ2-1; D remains ambiguous. Germline CDR1 MNHEY, CDR2 SVGAGI. The CDR3 is made up of 13 amino acids. Deletions cut 4 bases from V and 0 bases from J, with 4 bases between. In nucleotides, the CDR3 is TGTGCCAGCAGTTTGGACTCCTACAATGAGCAGTTCTTC. It yields the protein CASSLDSYNEQFF.

This clone was seen more than once but under ten times. The V gene is TRBV10-2, the J gene TRBJ2-5, with D possibly being TRBD2 (7 bases). V gave up 2 bases and J gave up 6 bases, with 13 bases separating them. CDR3 length: 14 residues. CDR1 is WSHSY, CDR2 SAAADI, per germline. The CDR3 DNA reads TGCGCCAGCAGTGAGACGGGGGGCCGACAGACCCAGTACTTC. It encodes CASSETGGRQTQYF.

In its sample, this clone was seen many times. This CDR3 is CASSEDLQGSGNTIYF. The CDR3 DNA reads TGCGCCAGCAGCGAGGATCTACAGGGTTCTGGAAACACCATATATTTT. The V and J genes are TRBV5-1 and TRBJ1-3, with D possibly matching TRBD1 (6 bases). Germline lookup yields CDR1 SGHRS and CDR2 YFSETQ. The CDR3 runs 16 residues. Trimming pared 4 bases from V and 1 base from J, leaving 15 bases between.

V gene TRBV18 combines with J gene TRBJ2-2, with a possible D match to TRBD2 (6 bases). Germline V gene data show CDR1 as KGHSH and CDR2 as LQKENI. This CDR3 spans 15 amino acids. V lost 3 bases, J lost 1 base, and 9 bases lay in between. For the CDR3, the DNA is TGTGCCAGCTCACCCTGGACTAAGAACACCGGGGAGCTGTTTTTT. Its protein product is CASSPWTKNTGELFF.